These 25 T cell receptor beta chains were all obtained from the same sample, sequenced in a study of T cell repertoires in cytomegalovirus infection. TCRdb itself ran the reads through MiXCR, one entry per CDR3 protein. The repertoire has about 740,000 distinct CDR3 sequences, 30% to 35% of them found once; the top ten carry roughly 18%. Which antigens these TCRs recognize remains unknown. Sequenced material: cultured PBMCs, taken from culture after CMV antigen stimulation. Source of these receptors: a human donor in good health (CMV status not recorded). Some clones in this sample may be carry-over from other donors' samples.

The J gene is TRBJ1-1, the V gene TRBV7-6, with 7 positions matching TRBD1. Germline values: CDR1 SGHVS, CDR2 FNYEAQ. This CDR3 contains 15 residues. V was pared by 3 bases and J by 3 bases, with 7 bases of the junction left unmatched. CDR3 amino acids: CASSFSAGGYTEAFF. CDR3 sequence (DNA): TGTGCCAGCAGCTTTAGTGCAGGGGGTTACACTGAAGCTTTCTTT.

The chain couples TRBV7-9 to TRBJ2-3, with D perhaps TRBD2 (5 bases). The length of the CDR3 is 16 residues. CDR1 SEHNR and CDR2 FQNEAQ come from the germline V gene (reference sequence). V lost 0 bases and J lost 1, with 11 bases in between. CDR3 sequence reads: CASSLASGGRTDTQYF. The CDR3 DNA sequence: TGTGCCAGCAGCTTAGCTAGTGGAGGTCGCACAGATACGCAGTATTTT.

Many counts were recorded for this clonotype. The chain recombines TRBV7-2 with TRBJ1-2; tentative D call: TRBD1 (6 bases). The germline V and J ends were trimmed by 1 base and 7 bases, with 16 bases remaining between them. Germline V lookup: CDR1 SGHTA, CDR2 FQGNSA. CDR3 size: 15 residues. CDR3: CASSLDGRGHAGYTF. The CDR3, as DNA: TGTGCCAGCAGCTTAGATGGCAGGGGCCATGCTGGCTACACCTTC.

This clonotype was seen a single time. The chain links TRBV6-6 to TRBJ1-5, with D possibly matching TRBD1 (5 bases). The CDR3 consists of 17 residues. V gave up 2 bases and J gave up 0 bases, with 14 bases separating them. Germline CDR1 is MNHNY and CDR2 is SVGAGI (reference sequence). The CDR3 is CASSYGQGPASNQPQHF. For the CDR3, the DNA is TGTGCCAGCAGTTACGGTCAGGGACCGGCTAGCAATCAGCCCCAGCATTTT.

The CDR3 nucleotides are TGTGCCAGCAGCTTGACAGGGGGAAAGCGAGAGACCCAGTACTTC. As protein: CASSLTGGKRETQYF. The chain carries TRBV7-9 and TRBJ2-5; the match to TRBD1 covers 9 bases. This CDR3 is 15 amino acids long. V shed 3 bases, J shed 4 bases, and the junction held 6 bases outside the gene matches. Germline CDR1 SEHNR, CDR2 FQNEAQ (reference sequence).

The rearrangement links TRBV5-8 to TRBJ1-5, with D possibly being TRBD1 (5 bases). Trimming removed 1 base from V and 3 bases from J, with 11 bases in between. Germline values: CDR1 SGHTS, CDR2 YDEGEE. CDR3 length: 15 amino acids. CDR3 in amino acids: CASSLPGNYNQPQHF. CDR3 nucleotides: TGTGCCAGCAGCTTGCCAGGGAACTACAATCAGCCCCAGCATTTT.

The V call is TRBV14, the J call TRBJ2-7; TRBD1 matches 7 bases. V lost 0 bases, J lost 0 bases, and 5 bases stayed unmatched. Germline V gene data show CDR1 as SGHDN and CDR2 as FVKESK. The CDR3 has 16 residues. The CDR3: CASSQDYRGPSYEQYF. CDR3 DNA sequence: TGTGCCAGCAGCCAAGACTACAGGGGCCCCTCCTACGAGCAGTACTTC.

This clonotype was seen a handful of times. The chain uses TRBV28 and TRBJ1-2; tentative D call: TRBD1 (6 bases). CDR3 length equals 13 residues. Trimming removed 1 base from V and 4 bases from J, with 7 bases in between. CDR1 and CDR2 from the germline V gene are MDHEN and SYDVKM. The CDR3 DNA is TGTGCCAGCAGTTTATTGGGGGCCTATGGCTACACCTTC. Translating gives CASSLLGAYGYTF.

This clonotype was recorded many times. V usage is TRBV7-2 and J usage is TRBJ1-4; 7 bases agree with TRBD1. J was trimmed by 8 bases and V by 4 bases; bases with no gene match: 4. This CDR3 region has 13 residues. Germline values: CDR1 SGHTA, CDR2 FQGNSA. As DNA, the CDR3 is TGTGCCAGCAGCTCGGGACAGCTCGAAAAACTGTTTTTT. Its protein is CASSSGQLEKLFF.

This chain joins TRBV20-1 and TRBJ2-2; 10 positions match TRBD2. CDR1 and CDR2 (germline): DFQATT, SNEGSKA (reference sequence). The CDR3 spans 18 residues. J was trimmed by 7 bases and V by 4 bases; bases with no gene match: 18. DNA of the CDR3: TGCAGTGCTATCGAACTAGCGGGGCGAAATAACCGGGTCGGGGAGCTGTTTTTT. Its protein is CSAIELAGRNNRVGELFF.

This sequence joins TRBV20-1 and TRBJ2-7, with 14 positions matching TRBD2. The germline CDR1 and CDR2 sequences are DFQATT and SNEGSKA (reference sequence). The CDR3 loop spans 15 amino acids. V was clipped by 3 bases and J by 2 bases; unmatched bases: 3. CDR3 amino acids: CSARGTSGSPYEQYF. The CDR3 DNA reads TGCAGTGCTAGGGGGACTAGCGGGAGCCCCTACGAGCAGTACTTC.

This clonotype was seen only a few times. This chain uses TRBV6-2 or TRBV6-3 with TRBJ1-5, with D possibly matching TRBD1 (6 bases). The V and J ends lost 7 bases and 7 bases respectively, with 17 bases between them. The CDR3 extends over 14 amino acids. CDR1 and CDR2 (germline): MNHEY, SVGEGT. CDR3 sequence (DNA): TGTGCCAGCAATGGCGGGGGGCGCGAACAGCCCCAGCATTTT. This translates into CASNGGGREQPQHF.

The chain employs TRBV12-3 or TRBV12-4 and TRBJ2-5; no definite D call. This CDR3 region has 14 residues. The ends were cut back, 3 bases at V and 1 base at J, with 9 bases in the middle. The DNA for the CDR3 is TGTGCCAGCAGTTTTAAGGTGGGCCAAGAGACCCAGTACTTC. Translating gives CASSFKVGQETQYF.

This chain links TRBV28 with TRBJ1-6; D is unclear. The V gene's germline CDR1 is MDHEN and CDR2 SYDVKM. V was shortened by 0 bases and J by 10 bases, with 4 bases between the two germline ends. The CDR3 has 12 residues. This chain's CDR3 is CASSLWLSPLHF. DNA for the CDR3: TGTGCCAGCAGTTTATGGCTGTCACCCCTCCACTTT.

The chain is built from TRBV20-1 and TRBJ2-7, with D tentatively TRBD1 (6 bases). This CDR3 is 11 amino acids long. The ends were cut back, 7 bases at V and 7 bases at J, with 14 bases in the middle. CDR1 is DFQATT, CDR2 SNEGSKA, per germline (reference sequence). CDR3 in DNA: TGCAGTGGAACACAGGGAGAAGAGCAGTACTTC. Protein product: CSGTQGEEQYF.

The rearrangement uses TRBV12-3 or TRBV12-4 and TRBJ1-2, with D unclear. This CDR3 has 11 residues. Trimming stripped 6 bases from V and 7 bases from J, with 9 bases between. CDR3 protein: CASRLRAGYTF. In nucleotides, the CDR3 is TGTGCCAGCAGATTACGGGCTGGCTACACCTTC.

This chain links TRBV6-6 with TRBJ2-7, with D perhaps TRBD1 (6 bases). The germline gives CDR1 MNHNY, CDR2 SVGAGI (reference sequence). Trimming took off 5 bases at V and 3 bases at J, with 17 bases between the two ends. The CDR3 length is 15 residues. DNA for the CDR3: TGTGCCAGCAGTCTGGGACACACCACCTTCTACGAGCAGTACTTC. Translation: CASSLGHTTFYEQYF.

The chain carries TRBV7-6 and TRBJ2-7; D could derive from TRBD1 or TRBD2 (7 bases each). The CDR3 sequence is 14 residues long. Germline V lookup: CDR1 SGHVS, CDR2 FNYEAQ. V was trimmed by 7 bases and J by 7 bases, leaving 20 bases between them. CDR3 loop: CASTSGTVSVEQYF. The CDR3 DNA reads as TGTGCCAGCACCAGCGGGACAGTTTCAGTAGAGCAGTACTTC.

The chain has TRBV10-3 and TRBJ2-7, with D possibly being TRBD1 (6 bases). The V end lost 0 bases, the J end lost 4 bases, and 13 bases lay between the germline ends. This CDR3 is built from 15 residues. Per germline, CDR1 ENHRY and CDR2 SYGVKD. In nucleotides, the CDR3 is TGTGCCATCAGTGAGTCGAACCAGGGGTCGTACGAGCAGTACTTC. It is translated as CAISESNQGSYEQYF.

In its sample, this clonotype was seen a few times. The chain has TRBV7-2 and TRBJ2-1, with 7 bases lining up with TRBD2. This CDR3 has 15 residues. After removal of 1 base from V and 7 bases from J, the junction contained 7 bases not matched to a gene. Germline CDR1 is SGHTA and CDR2 is FQGNSA. CDR3 DNA sequence: TGTGCCAGCAGCTTAGAAATTGTCGGGGGGAATGAGCAGTTCTTC. As protein: CASSLEIVGGNEQFF. The complete variable domain, with remaining parts taken from reference TRBV7-2 and TRBJ2-1, reads GAGVSQSPSNKVTEKGKDVELRCDPISGHTALYWYRQSLGQGLEFLIYFQGNSAPDKSGLPSDRFSAERTGGSVSTLTIQRTQQEDSAVYLCASSLEIVGGNEQFFGPGTRLTVL.

The chain recombines TRBV4-1 with TRBJ1-5; D gene ambiguous. Germline CDR1 MGHRA, CDR2 YSYEKL. Trimming stripped 1 base from V and 0 bases from J, with 7 bases between. The CDR3 consists of 15 residues. CDR3 region: CASSQGPNSNQPQHF. The CDR3 DNA follows: TGCGCCAGCAGCCAAGGGCCTAATAGCAATCAGCCCCAGCATTTT.

The chain links TRBV20-1 to TRBJ1-2, with D possibly matching TRBD1 (5 bases). V was trimmed by 6 bases and J by 4 bases, leaving 21 bases between them. CDR1 DFQATT and CDR2 SNEGSKA come from the germline V gene (reference sequence). The CDR3 has 15 amino acids. The CDR3 region has the DNA TGCAGTGCCACCGCCCTAATACGGGGGTCCTATGGCTACACCTTC. Amino acid sequence: CSATALIRGSYGYTF.

This clonotype was recorded a few times. The V and J genes are TRBV5-1 and TRBJ1-5; D remains ambiguous. Germline CDR1 SGHRS, CDR2 YFSETQ. CDR3 length: 15 amino acids. Trimming cost V 0 bases and J 4 bases, with 11 bases left between them. The DNA of the CDR3 is TGCGCCAGCAGCTTGGTGGCAGGAGAAAATCAGCCCCAGCATTTT. Residues: CASSLVAGENQPQHF.

In its sample, this clonotype was seen a few times. This chain uses TRBV7-2 with TRBJ2-4; D ambiguous. Germline V gives CDR1 SGHTA, CDR2 FQGNSA. The V gene lost 3 bases and the J gene lost 0 bases, with 9 bases spanning the gap. The CDR3 spans 15 residues. The CDR3: CASSFTAPAKNIQYF. CDR3 bases: TGTGCCAGCAGCTTTACGGCCCCAGCCAAAAACATTCAGTACTTC.

The V gene is TRBV7-6, the J gene TRBJ2-7; D may be TRBD1 (6 bases). Germline-derived CDR1 and CDR2 are SGHVS and FNYEAQ. Trimming removed 0 bases from V and 5 bases from J, with 14 bases in between. The CDR3 runs to 15 residues. The CDR3 bases are TGTGCCAGCAGCTTAGCGTCTGGGGGCAGGAACGAGCAGTACTTC. This encodes CASSLASGGRNEQYF. Based on the CDR3 plus reference TRBV7-6 and TRBJ2-7, the full variable domain is GAGVSQSPRYKVTKRGQDVALRCDPISGHVSLYWYRQALGQGPEFLTYFNYEAQQDKSGLPNDRFSAERPEGSISTLTIQRTEQRDSAMYRCASSLASGGRNEQYFGPGTRLTVT.